What follows are 27 T cell receptor beta chains derived from one specimen sequenced in a study of CD8 T cell repertoires and HIV-1 epitope variants. Clones were read by immunoSEQ multiplex PCR, and TCRdb kept only the in-frame ones, dropping some. The table records around 5,500 clones, approximately 61% of them present only once. Their target antigens are unknown. Sequencing used cultured CD8+ T cells derived from PBMCs. These TCRs come from a male donor with HIV.

The chain uses TRBV28 and TRBJ2-7; the D is unclear. CDR3 length: 11 residues. V was cut by 4 bases and J by 0 bases, with 1 base left in between. The germline V gene encodes CDR1 MDHEN and CDR2 SYDVKM. CDR3 region: CASSSSYEQYF. CDR3 in DNA: TGTGCCAGCAGTTCCTCCTACGAGCAGTACTTC.

This rearrangement joins TRBV10-1 to TRBJ2-5; D is uncertain. Germline V gene data show CDR1 as WNHNN and CDR2 as SYGVQD (reference sequence). The CDR3 loop spans 14 amino acids. Trimming shortened V by 10 bases and J by 1 base, and 16 bases separated the two germline ends. As DNA, the CDR3 is TGCGCCACCAACCCCGGTCACCTCCAAGAGACCCAGTACTTC. Translated: CATNPGHLQETQYF.

This clone was picked up a small number of times. As DNA, the CDR3 is TGTGCCAGCAGGGACTCAGGGAACACTGAAGCTTTCTTT. Translating gives CASRDSGNTEAFF. The rearrangement joins TRBV7-3 to TRBJ1-1; D remains unclear. The CDR3 is made up of 13 amino acids. Germline V gene lookup returns CDR1 SGHTA and CDR2 FQGTGA. The ends were cut back, 6 bases at V and 1 base at J, with 9 bases in the middle.

This clone came up a few times. The rearrangement uses TRBV6-5 and TRBJ1-2; 9 bases map to TRBD1. V lost 8 bases, J lost 5 bases, and 9 bases stayed unmatched. The CDR3 is 14 amino acids. The V gene's germline CDR1 is MNHEY and CDR2 SVGAGI. The CDR3 sequence: CASGRTGEGYGYTF. The CDR3 DNA sequence: TGTGCCAGCGGGCGGACAGGGGAAGGGTATGGCTACACCTTC.

This clone has a handful of counts. V usage is TRBV4-2 and J usage is TRBJ1-4; perhaps TRBD1 as D (5 bases). V was clipped by 1 base and J by 12 bases, with 12 bases between them. Germline CDR1 is LGHNA and CDR2 is YNFKEQ. CDR3 length: 13 amino acids. The CDR3 coding sequence is TGTGCCAGCAGCCAAGGATCACAGGAGGAACTGTTTTTT. Its translation: CASSQGSQEELFF.

The chain has TRBV15 and TRBJ2-5, with D maybe TRBD1 (5 bases). The germline V gene encodes CDR1 LNHNV and CDR2 YYDKDF (reference sequence). The CDR3 is made up of 16 amino acids. Deletions cut 0 bases from V and 3 bases from J, with 14 bases between. The chain's CDR3 is CATSRERNTGEETQYF. As DNA, the CDR3 is TGTGCCACCAGCAGAGAAAGAAACACAGGAGAAGAGACCCAGTACTTC.

This CDR3 reads CAWRRGGGRWAFF. The CDR3 nucleotides are TGTGCCTGGAGGCGAGGGGGAGGACGATGGGCTTTCTTT. The chain is built from TRBV30 and TRBJ1-1, with D possibly being TRBD1 (6 bases). Germline V gene sequence: CDR1 GTSNPN, CDR2 SVGIG (reference sequence). The CDR3 runs to 13 residues. The ends were cut back, 3 bases at V and 11 bases at J, with 19 bases in the middle.

This clone turned up a few times. V is TRBV6-1 and J is TRBJ2-3, with TRBD2 matching 7 bases. CDR1 and CDR2 (germline): MNHNS, SASEGT. V gave up 3 bases and J gave up 3 bases; unmatched junction bases: 6. This CDR3 region has 15 residues. The CDR3 reads CASSDRWEGTDTQYF. CDR3 nucleotides: TGTGCCAGCAGTGATAGGTGGGAGGGAACAGATACGCAGTATTTT.

The V call is TRBV28, the J call TRBJ2-7; TRBD1 agrees at 7 bases. From germline, CDR1 is MDHEN and CDR2 SYDVKM. The CDR3 spans 15 residues. V trimming: 5 bases; J trimming: 3 bases; junction bases outside the gene matches: 10. For the CDR3, the DNA is TGTGCCAGCAGTGCCGGGACAGCCAGCGGCTACGAGCAGTACTTC. It yields the protein CASSAGTASGYEQYF. The entire variable domain, with the rest obtained from reference TRBV28 and TRBJ2-7, is as follows: DVKVTQSSRYLVKRTGEKVFLECVQDMDHENMFWYRQDPGLGLRLIYFSYDVKMKEKGDIPEGYSVSREKKERFSLILESASTNQTSMYLCASSAGTASGYEQYFGPGTRLTVT.

This clone has just a few counts. The chain is built from TRBV27 and TRBJ2-7, with 10 bases identical to TRBD1. The germline CDR1 and CDR2 sequences are MNHEY and SMNVEV (reference sequence). Germline trimming cut 7 bases from V and 5 bases from J; bases unmatched to any gene: 14. This CDR3 has 16 residues. CDR3: CASTPGQGFSVHEQYF. CDR3 DNA: TGTGCCAGCACCCCGGGACAGGGGTTTAGCGTACACGAGCAGTACTTC.

The chain combines TRBV27 with TRBJ2-1; 14 positions agree with TRBD2. The CDR3 covers 16 residues. Unmatched junction bases numbered 7, after V lost 6 bases and J lost 6 bases. Germline V gene lookup returns CDR1 MNHEY and CDR2 SMNVEV (reference sequence). The CDR3 DNA reads TGTGCCAGCAGGGGGACTAGCGGGAGAATCGGCAATGAGCAGTTCTTC. It is translated as CASRGTSGRIGNEQFF.

The chain recombines TRBV28 with TRBJ1-1; no clear D. The CDR3 consists of 12 residues. Trimming took off 3 bases at V and 5 bases at J, with 7 bases between the two ends. The germline V gene encodes CDR1 MDHEN and CDR2 SYDVKM. CDR3 amino acids: CASSLEVTEAFF. Here the CDR3 DNA reads TGTGCCAGCAGTTTGGAAGTGACTGAAGCTTTCTTT.

The chain employs TRBV19 and TRBJ1-1, with D possibly matching TRBD1 (5 bases). The germline V gene encodes CDR1 LNHDA and CDR2 SQIVND (reference sequence). This CDR3 comprises 13 residues. Trimming removed 6 bases at V and 1 base at J, with 9 bases between. The CDR3 is CASRTAENTEAFF. CDR3 DNA sequence: TGTGCCAGTAGGACAGCTGAGAACACTGAAGCTTTCTTT.

The genes are TRBV9 and TRBJ1-2; D gene ambiguous. Germline V gene data show CDR1 as SGDLS and CDR2 as YYNGEE. V lost 4 bases, J lost 8 bases, and 21 bases lay in between. The CDR3 runs 15 residues. The chain's CDR3 is CASSLRSQDPMGYTF. In nucleotides, the CDR3 is TGTGCCAGCAGCCTTCGGTCGCAGGATCCTATGGGCTACACCTTC.

This clone was seen only a few times. The chain carries TRBV5-6 and TRBJ2-7, with D tentatively TRBD2 (5 bases). Trimming shortened V by 0 bases and J by 4 bases, and 17 bases separated the two germline ends. CDR1 is SGHDT, CDR2 YYEEEE, per germline. There are 16 residues in the CDR3. This CDR3 is CASSLGPSLGDYEQYF. Written as DNA, the CDR3 is TGTGCCAGCAGCTTGGGGCCTTCTTTGGGAGATTACGAGCAGTACTTC.

This clone occurred once. J is TRBJ2-3 and V is TRBV7-9, with 7 bases lining up with TRBD2. Germline values: CDR1 SEHNR, CDR2 FQNEAQ (reference sequence). CDR3 length: 17 residues. Trimming took 5 bases from V and 1 from J; bases not matched to a gene: 12. The CDR3 is CASSPGGGGAGTDTQYF. In DNA form, the CDR3 reads TGTGCCAGCAGCCCGGGGGGTGGGGGAGCTGGCACAGATACGCAGTATTTT.

This sequence joins TRBV5-8 and TRBJ2-3; no firm D call. The CDR3 is made up of 16 amino acids. CDR1 and CDR2 from the germline V gene are SGHTS and YDEGEE. Trimming cost V 4 bases and J 0 bases, with 15 bases left between them. The CDR3, as DNA: TGTGCCAGCAGCCACCCTAGTACCTTTAGCACAGATACGCAGTATTTT. It specifies CASSHPSTFSTDTQYF.

The rearrangement links TRBV21-1 to TRBJ1-2; TRBD1 is the table's D call, not checked against the DNA. TRBV21-1 is given as a pseudogene. The CDR3 sequence is 17 residues long. The CDR3 coding sequence is TGTGCCAGCAGCAAAGATGGGTGTGGACAGGGTAGCTATGGCTACACCTTC. Its protein is CASSKDGCGQGSYGYTF.

This rearrangement joins TRBV19 to TRBJ2-5; 12 bases align to TRBD2. V dropped 5 bases and J dropped 2; count of bases not matched to a gene: 0. This CDR3 is built from 14 residues. Germline lookup yields CDR1 LNHDA and CDR2 SQIVND (reference sequence). The CDR3 loop reads CASSLAGGQETQYF. DNA of the CDR3: TGTGCCAGTAGTCTAGCGGGAGGGCAAGAGACCCAGTACTTC.

The V call is TRBV9, the J call TRBJ2-5; D uncertain. Trimming removed 6 bases from V and 7 bases from J, with 10 bases in between. Germline-derived CDR1 and CDR2 are SGDLS and YYNGEE. The CDR3 is made up of 11 amino acids. CDR3 protein: CASTSPRTQYF. For the CDR3, the DNA is TGTGCCAGCACCAGCCCGAGGACCCAGTACTTC. Filled out from reference TRBV9 and TRBJ2-5, the complete variable domain reads DSGVTQTPKHLITATGQRVTLRCSPRSGDLSVYWYQQSLDQGLQFLIQYYNGEERAKGNILERFSAQQFPDLHSELNLSSLELGDSALYFCASTSPRTQYFGPGTRLLVL.

The chain recombines TRBV5-8 with TRBJ1-1; D gene ambiguous. The CDR3 has 16 residues. The germline V gene has CDR1 SGHTS and CDR2 YDEGEE. V dropped 1 base and J dropped 1 base, with 14 bases sitting between them. This CDR3 is CASSLSVGSWNTEAFF. The CDR3 nucleotides are TGTGCCAGCAGCTTGTCGGTGGGCAGCTGGAACACTGAAGCTTTCTTT.

The chain combines TRBV5-1 with TRBJ2-3; 10 bases fit TRBD2. Germline values: CDR1 SGHRS, CDR2 YFSETQ. This CDR3 comprises 15 residues. V shed 2 bases and J 1 base; nucleotides not matched to a gene: 1. The CDR3 sequence is CASSFLAGGTDTQYF. CDR3 coding DNA: TGCGCCAGCAGCTTCCTAGCGGGGGGCACAGATACGCAGTATTTT.

This clone has a handful of counts. CDR3 residues: CASSLTSSFPNEQFF. The CDR3 DNA follows: TGCGCCAGCAGCTTAACTAGCTCCTTCCCCAATGAGCAGTTCTTC. The rearrangement uses TRBV5-1 and TRBJ2-1; D perhaps matches TRBD2 (6 bases). Germline loops: CDR1 SGHRS, CDR2 YFSETQ. Trimming took 2 bases from V and 6 from J, leaving 15 bases between them. This CDR3 is 15 amino acids long.

The CDR3 region is CAISLAGGTDTQYF. CDR3 DNA: TGTGCCATCAGTTTAGCGGGGGGCACAGATACGCAGTATTTT. The chain employs TRBV10-3 and TRBJ2-3, with TRBD2 identical over 9 bases. Germline CDR1 ENHRY, CDR2 SYGVKD. The CDR3 extends over 14 amino acids. The ends lost 5 bases at V and 1 base at J; junction bases unmatched: 1.

This chain's CDR3 is CASSYTTTGVGANYGYTF. The CDR3 nucleotides read TGTGCCAGCAGTTATACCACGACAGGGGTGGGGGCTAACTATGGCTACACCTTC. The chain couples TRBV27 to TRBJ1-2; TRBD1 aligns across 8 bases. The CDR3 extends over 18 amino acids. The V gene end was trimmed by 4 bases and the J gene end by 0 bases; junction bases not matched to a gene: 13. CDR1 MNHEY and CDR2 SMNVEV come from the germline V gene (reference sequence).

The gene calls are TRBV28 and TRBJ1-5; 9 bases are shared with TRBD1. CDR3 size: 14 residues. V trimming: 5 bases; J trimming: 4 bases; junction bases outside the gene matches: 3. Looked up from germline, CDR1 is MDHEN and CDR2 is SYDVKM. In DNA, the CDR3 is TGTGCCAGCAGTCTCGGGACAGGGAATCAGCCCCAGCATTTT. It is translated as CASSLGTGNQPQHF.

J is TRBJ2-7 and V is TRBV19, with TRBD1 matching 9 bases. V shed 5 bases, J shed 0 bases, and the junction held 2 bases outside the gene matches. CDR1 LNHDA and CDR2 SQIVND come from the germline V gene (reference sequence). This CDR3 is 14 amino acids long. DNA of the CDR3: TGTGCCAGTAGTGGGGGACAGGGCTCCTACGAGCAGTACTTC. Encoded protein: CASSGGQGSYEQYF.